Shown below are 24 T cell receptor beta chains from a single sample sequenced in a study of somatic mutations in cytotoxic T cells in rheumatoid arthritis. The repertoire was sequenced with immunoSEQ multiplex PCR; TCRdb's copy has only in-frame clones and lacks some. The table lists 8,500 to 13,000 clones, around 79% of them singletons, with 30% to 35% in the top ten. Sequencing input: CD8+ T cells sorted from blood. The receptors were sampled from an adult with rheumatoid arthritis.

This clone was counted between two and nine times. The CDR3 nucleotides are TGTGCCAGCAGCTTCACACAGCCCAATCAGCCCCAGCATTTT. Amino acids: CASSFTQPNQPQHF. This chain links TRBV11-2 with TRBJ1-5; D is unresolved. Trimming left V 3 bases short and J 3 bases short, with 9 bases between. Germline assignment: CDR1 SGHAT and CDR2 FQNNGV. The CDR3 runs to 14 residues.

The rearrangement uses TRBV5-4 and TRBJ1-4, with a tentative D call TRBD1 (6 bases). Germline V gene lookup returns CDR1 SGHNT and CDR2 YYREEE (reference sequence). CDR3 length equals 15 residues. Deletions cut 0 bases from V and 4 bases from J, with 10 bases between. The CDR3 loop reads CASSLATGINEKLFF. The CDR3 bases are TGTGCCAGCAGCTTGGCCACAGGGATTAATGAAAAACTGTTTTTT.

This clone is termed medium-sized. This chain's CDR3 is CASSYSTGGYGYTF. CDR3 bases: TGTGCCAGCAGTTACTCGACAGGGGGCTATGGCTACACCTTC. The rearrangement joins TRBV6-6 to TRBJ1-2; TRBD1 matches 9 bases. Germline CDR1 MNHNY, CDR2 SVGAGI (reference sequence). The CDR3 has 14 residues. The V and J ends lost 0 bases and 4 bases, in that order; junction bases with no gene match: 0.

The chain combines TRBV4-1 with TRBJ1-1, with D perhaps TRBD1 (6 bases). V dropped 3 bases and J dropped 2 bases, with 16 bases sitting between them. The CDR3 covers 16 residues. Looked up from germline, CDR1 is MGHRA and CDR2 is YSYEKL. The CDR3 DNA follows: TGCGCCAGCAGCCAGGCTTACGGACAGACCAACACTGAAGCTTTCTTT. Amino acids: CASSQAYGQTNTEAFF.

This sequence joins TRBV9 and TRBJ2-3; 8 bases line up with TRBD2. Germline CDR1 and CDR2: SGDLS and YYNGEE. The CDR3 is made up of 13 amino acids. V lost 3 bases and J lost 3; bases outside the gene matches: 0. The CDR3 reads CASSAGGTDTQYF. The CDR3 coding sequence is TGTGCCAGCAGCGCGGGGGGGACAGATACGCAGTATTTT.

The V call is TRBV7-6, the J call TRBJ2-3; 9 nucleotides align to TRBD2. The germline gives CDR1 SGHVS, CDR2 FNYEAQ. The CDR3 sequence is 19 residues long. V lost 1 base and J lost 6; bases outside the gene matches: 17. CDR3 sequence (DNA): TGTGCCAGCAGCTTAGAAGTCGTGGGCGGCGGGAGGGCCGGTGATACGCAGTATTTT. Translated, it gives CASSLEVVGGGRAGDTQYF. Based on the CDR3 plus reference TRBV7-6 and TRBJ2-3, the full variable domain is GAGVSQSPRYKVTKRGQDVALRCDPISGHVSLYWYRQALGQGPEFLTYFNYEAQQDKSGLPNDRFSAERPEGSISTLTIQRTEQRDSAMYRCASSLEVVGGGRAGDTQYFGPGTRLTVL.

With respect to this clone: The sample has other DNA sequences that encode this CDR3 too. The chain uses TRBV6-4 and TRBJ2-1; TRBD2 matches 9 bases. Trimming at V came to 0 bases and at J to 3 bases, leaving 0 bases not matched to a gene. The CDR3 contains 15 residues. Per the germline V gene, CDR1 is MRHNA and CDR2 is SNTAGT. DNA of the CDR3: TGTGCCAGCAGTGACTCTAGCGGGAGCTACAATGAGCAGTTCTTC. Translating gives CASSDSSGSYNEQFF.

This CDR3 is CASSSVGHLAKNIQYF. The CDR3 nucleotides read TGTGCCAGCAGCTCGGTGGGACACCTAGCCAAAAACATTCAGTACTTC. The chain uses TRBV21-1 and TRBJ2-4; no check of the table's D call, TRBD1, against the DNA was made. TRBV21-1 counts as a pseudogene. The CDR3 loop spans 16 amino acids.

The chain has TRBV9 and TRBJ2-1; 8 positions match TRBD1. The germline gives CDR1 SGDLS, CDR2 YYNGEE. This CDR3 has 15 amino acids. The J segment lost 2 bases and the V segment lost 5 bases, leaving 6 bases of the junction unmatched. The chain's CDR3 is CASSAGGEPYNEQFF. The CDR3 region has the DNA TGTGCCAGCAGTGCAGGGGGCGAACCCTACAATGAGCAGTTCTTC. The variable domain in full, with the rest retrieved from reference TRBV9 and TRBJ2-1, is DSGVTQTPKHLITATGQRVTLRCSPRSGDLSVYWYQQSLDQGLQFLIQYYNGEERAKGNILERFSAQQFPDLHSELNLSSLELGDSALYFCASSAGGEPYNEQFFGPGTRLTVL.

The rearrangement joins TRBV27 to TRBJ2-3; D assignment may be TRBD1 or TRBD2 (5 bases each). V was shortened by 6 bases and J by 4 bases, with 20 bases between the two germline ends. This CDR3 spans 16 amino acids. CDR1 is MNHEY and CDR2 is SMNVEV in the germline V gene (reference sequence). The CDR3 DNA reads TGTGCCAGCAGGCTCCCGGGACCACCGAGCGCAGATACGCAGTATTTT. It is translated as CASRLPGPPSADTQYF.

In its sample, this clone ranks as large. This rearrangement joins TRBV21-1 to TRBJ2-2; the table's D gene call, TRBD1, was not cross checked with the DNA. TRBV21-1 is marked as a pseudogene. The CDR3 spans 13 residues. CDR3 region: CASSKAGAGELFF. CDR3 DNA sequence: TGTGCCAGCAGCAAAGCAGGGGCCGGGGAGCTGTTTTTT.

The genes are TRBV4-3 and TRBJ1-4; D unresolved. Germline lookup yields CDR1 LGHNA and CDR2 YSLEER. V was shortened by 0 bases and J by 0 bases, with 11 bases between the two germline ends. The CDR3 is made up of 17 amino acids. The CDR3 nucleotides read TGCGCCAGCAGCCAAGATAGGAGGGCTGCAACTAATGAAAAACTGTTTTTT. It encodes CASSQDRRAATNEKLFF.

As DNA, the CDR3 is TGTGCCAGCAGCTTGGGGACAGGGTGGAATGAGCAGTTCTTC. Its translation is CASSLGTGWNEQFF. V usage is TRBV11-2 and J usage is TRBJ2-1; 9 nucleotides match TRBD1. CDR1 is SGHAT, CDR2 FQNNGV, per germline. Losses at the gene ends were 3 bases for V and 7 bases for J; bases not matched to a gene: 4. The CDR3 consists of 14 residues. Combining the CDR3 with reference TRBV11-2 and TRBJ2-1 gives the whole variable domain EAGVAQSPRYKIIEKRQSVAFWCNPISGHATLYWYQQILGQGPKLLIQFQNNGVVDDSQLPKDRFSAERLKGVDSTLKIQPAKLEDSAVYLCASSLGTGWNEQFFGPGTRLTVL.

The chain joins TRBV10-3 to TRBJ2-2, with D perhaps TRBD1 (5 bases). V gave up 0 bases and J gave up 5 bases, with 13 bases separating them. CDR1 and CDR2 from the germline V gene are ENHRY and SYGVKD. CDR3 length equals 16 residues. The DNA for the CDR3 is TGTGCCATCAGTGAGTCGAGGCAGGGTTGGACCGGGGAGCTGTTTTTT. Protein sequence: CAISESRQGWTGELFF.

The chain recombines TRBV2 with TRBJ1-4; D not resolved. CDR1 is SNHLY, CDR2 FYNNEI, per germline. CDR3 length: 14 residues. Trimming took off 7 bases at V and 8 bases at J, with 17 bases between the two ends. The CDR3 nucleotides are TGTGCCAGCATTGAGGTCGCCCCGTCCGAAAAACTGTTTTTT. Translated: CASIEVAPSEKLFF. The full variable domain, completed using reference TRBV2 and TRBJ1-4, is EPEVTQTPSHQVTQMGQEVILRCVPISNHLYFYWYRQILGQKVEFLVSFYNNEISEKSEIFDDQFSVERPDGSNFTLKIRSTKLEDSAMYFCASIEVAPSEKLFFGSGTQLSVL.

The V gene is TRBV7-2, the J gene TRBJ1-4; no firm D call. The germline CDR1 and CDR2 sequences are SGHTA and FQGNSA. This CDR3 has 16 residues. V shed 1 base and J shed 7 bases, with 16 bases lying between them. Here the CDR3 reads CASSLGGRRLTEKLFF. The CDR3 DNA reads TGTGCCAGCAGCTTAGGTGGCAGGAGGTTGACTGAAAAACTGTTTTTT. Full variable domain (rest looked up from reference TRBV7-2 and TRBJ1-4): GAGVSQSPSNKVTEKGKDVELRCDPISGHTALYWYRQSLGQGLEFLIYFQGNSAPDKSGLPSDRFSAERTGGSVSTLTIQRTQQEDSAVYLCASSLGGRRLTEKLFFGSGTQLSVL.

The chain employs TRBV5-1 and TRBJ2-7; D might be TRBD2 (5 bases). V was cut by 1 base and J by 2 bases, with 10 bases left in between. Germline assignment: CDR1 SGHRS and CDR2 YFSETQ. The CDR3 length is 14 residues. CDR3 coding DNA: TGCGCCAGCAGCTTGACTAGTCCTGCCTACGAGCAGTACTTC. This translates into CASSLTSPAYEQYF. The full variable domain, completed using reference TRBV5-1 and TRBJ2-7, is KAGVTQTPRYLIKTRGQQVTLSCSPISGHRSVSWYQQTPGQGLQFLFEYFSETQRNKGNFPGRFSGRQFSNSRSEMNVSTLELGDSALYLCASSLTSPAYEQYFGPGTRLTVT.

By sample fraction, this clone is medium-sized. The chain employs TRBV7-6 and TRBJ1-3; perhaps TRBD1 as D (5 bases). Germline lookup yields CDR1 SGHVS and CDR2 FNYEAQ. V was pared by 1 base and J by 4 bases, with 14 bases between. The length of the CDR3 is 16 residues. CDR3 protein: CASSLVARVSGNTIYF. DNA of the CDR3: TGTGCCAGCAGCTTAGTGGCCAGGGTCTCAGGAAACACCATATATTTT.

The chain uses TRBV29-1 and TRBJ2-1; 7 nucleotides match TRBD2. The CDR3 contains 14 residues. Trimming took 1 base from V and 2 from J; bases not matched to a gene: 2. Germline CDR1 reads SQVTM; CDR2 reads ANQGSEA. CDR3 amino acids: CSVEGRGAYNEQFF. The CDR3 region has the DNA TGCAGCGTTGAAGGACGGGGGGCCTACAATGAGCAGTTCTTC.

CDR3 region: CASSGTADSYNEQFF. CDR3 in DNA: TGTGCCAGCAGTGGCACAGCAGACTCCTACAATGAGCAGTTCTTC. The J gene is TRBJ2-1, the V gene TRBV6-4; D is uncertain. The V end lost 4 bases, the J end lost 0 bases, and 10 bases lay between the germline ends. This CDR3 region has 15 residues. Germline CDR1 is MRHNA and CDR2 is SNTAGT.

The V gene is TRBV6-6, the J gene TRBJ1-5; D remains ambiguous. The V end was cut by 10 bases, the J end by 6 bases, with 13 bases between. This CDR3 is built from 12 residues. Germline assignment: CDR1 MNHNY and CDR2 SVGAGI (reference sequence). CDR3: CATEGSRQPQHF. The CDR3, as DNA: TGTGCCACCGAGGGAAGTCGTCAGCCCCAGCATTTT.

J is TRBJ2-5 and V is TRBV20-1; D uncertain. The V end was cut by 5 bases, the J end by 5 bases, with 9 bases between. This CDR3 has 11 amino acids. CDR1 is DFQATT, CDR2 SNEGSKA, per germline (reference sequence). The CDR3 loop reads CSAPHRETQYF. The CDR3 bases are TGCAGTGCTCCTCATCGGGAGACCCAGTACTTC.

The chain carries TRBV9 and TRBJ2-3, with TRBD1 as a possible D gene (5 bases). CDR1 and CDR2 (germline): SGDLS, YYNGEE. The CDR3 is 18 residues long. The V end lost 4 bases, the J end lost 0 bases, and 21 bases lay between the germline ends. The CDR3 reads CASSPRQTVASSTDTQYF. The CDR3 nucleotides read TGTGCCAGCAGCCCTAGACAGACAGTTGCATCTAGCACAGATACGCAGTATTTT.

This clone occurred a few times. This sequence joins TRBV6-5 and TRBJ2-7, with no clear D. CDR3 size: 13 residues. V lost 4 bases and J lost 7, with 14 bases in between. CDR1 MNHEY and CDR2 SVGAGI come from the germline V gene. The chain's CDR3 is CASSFPEALEQYF. The CDR3 DNA follows: TGTGCCAGCAGTTTCCCTGAGGCCCTAGAGCAGTACTTC.